The 9 T cell receptor beta chains listed next were all sequenced from one sample in a study of blood T cell repertoires in COVID-19. Sequenced by immunoSEQ multiplex PCR; TCRdb stores in-frame clones only, minus some. The profile covers about 100,000 clones, with 86% appearing a single time and approximately 1.7% taken by the ten largest. The sample taken for sequencing was peripheral blood. The source of these receptors is a man older than 75 with acute or convalescent COVID-19.

The rearrangement links TRBV13 to TRBJ1-1, with a weak D call TRBD1 (6 bases). Germline V gene data show CDR1 as PRHDT and CDR2 as FYEKMQ (reference sequence). This CDR3 comprises 13 residues. V lost 4 bases, J lost 3 bases, and 9 bases lay in between. For the CDR3, the DNA is TGTGCCAGCAGCTACAGGGTAGACACTGAAGCTTTCTTT. Residues: CASSYRVDTEAFF.

This clone was seen a single time. The chain joins TRBV2 to TRBJ2-2, with D maybe TRBD2 (5 bases). Per the germline V gene, CDR1 is SNHLY and CDR2 is FYNNEI. Between the trimmed V and J ends, which lost 5 bases and 4 bases, there was a span of 8 bases. CDR3 size: 13 residues. CDR3 sequence: CASSPTTTGELFF. CDR3 DNA: TGTGCCAGCAGTCCGACTACCACCGGGGAGCTGTTTTTT.

V is TRBV6-6 and J is TRBJ1-1; D remains ambiguous. Germline-derived CDR1 and CDR2 are MNHNY and SVGAGI (reference sequence). The CDR3 runs 13 residues. Trimming took 8 bases from V and 0 from J, leaving 10 bases between them. The CDR3 sequence: CASQQKVNTEAFF. The CDR3 DNA sequence: TGTGCCAGCCAACAGAAAGTGAACACTGAAGCTTTCTTT.

As to this clone: The junction does not match germline at one end; this may be a read error. The chain uses TRBV4-2 and TRBJ1-3; D is uncertain. The CDR3 is 15 amino acids. Germline V gives CDR1 LGHNA, CDR2 YNFKEQ. The CDR3 loop is CAGSQDENSGNTIYF. DNA for the CDR3: TGTGCCGGCAGCCAAGATGAGAACTCTGGAAACACCATATATTTT.

This chain joins TRBV6-6 and TRBJ2-7, with 12 bases fitting TRBD2. CDR3 length: 15 residues. V lost 6 bases and J lost 6; bases outside the gene matches: 9. Germline assignment: CDR1 MNHNY and CDR2 SVGAGI (reference sequence). The CDR3 loop reads CASSQEGTSGSEQYF. CDR3 in DNA: TGTGCCAGCAGCCAGGAAGGGACTAGCGGGTCCGAGCAGTACTTC.

This clone was counted between two and nine times. The J gene is TRBJ2-1, the V gene TRBV19; 7 nucleotides agree with TRBD1. The J segment lost 2 bases and the V segment lost 5 bases, leaving 6 bases of the junction unmatched. Germline V lookup: CDR1 LNHDA, CDR2 SQIVND (reference sequence). The CDR3 runs 15 residues. CDR3 protein: CASSPRQGPYNEQFF. CDR3 DNA sequence: TGTGCCAGTAGTCCCCGACAGGGCCCCTACAATGAGCAGTTCTTC.

The V call is TRBV5-1, the J call TRBJ1-6; no reliable D call. This CDR3 is built from 13 residues. Germline assignment: CDR1 SGHRS and CDR2 YFSETQ. V shed 2 bases and J shed 5 bases, with 5 bases lying between them. The CDR3 reads CASSLPDNSPLHF. DNA of the CDR3: TGCGCCAGCAGCTTACCAGATAATTCACCCCTCCACTTT.

This clone was counted only a few times. J is TRBJ2-4 and V is TRBV24-1, with D possibly TRBD1 on 5 matching bases. The germline CDR1 and CDR2 sequences are KGHDR and SFDVKD. V lost 4 bases and J lost 5, with 17 bases in between. The CDR3 consists of 16 residues. The CDR3 DNA reads TGTGCCACCAGTGAGAATTCAGACAGATTACAAAACATTCAGTACTTC. It codes for CATSENSDRLQNIQYF.

This clone has just a few counts. V is TRBV7-3 and J is TRBJ1-5; a possible D gene is TRBD1 (5 bases). V lost 7 bases and J lost 0, with 22 bases in between. Germline values: CDR1 SGHTA, CDR2 FQGTGA. The CDR3 consists of 18 residues. The CDR3 DNA reads as TGTGCCAGCAAAAGAACGCGCCAGGGAGGCGATAGCAATCAGCCCCAGCATTTT. It encodes CASKRTRQGGDSNQPQHF.